The 17 T cell receptor beta chains reported below all come from one sample, sequenced in a study of T cell responses to AZD1222 COVID-19 vaccine. Repertoires were generated with immunoSEQ multiplex PCR, while TCRdb's copy carries only in-frame clones and drops some. The sample has fewer than 200,000 clones; under 95% are singletons. This sample comprised peripheral blood, obtained 28 days after the second AZD1222 dose. These receptors were taken from an adult who received the AZD1222 COVID-19 vaccine.

This clone was recorded only once. The chain joins TRBV5-6 to TRBJ2-1, with 10 bases aligning to TRBD1. The V segment lost 4 bases and the J segment 2 bases; nucleotides outside the gene matches: 3. Germline loops: CDR1 SGHDT, CDR2 YYEEEE. There are 15 residues in the CDR3. The CDR3 here is CASSPGTGAYNEQFF. The DNA for the CDR3 is TGTGCCAGCAGCCCGGGGACAGGGGCCTACAATGAGCAGTTCTTC.

The gene calls are TRBV10-2 and TRBJ1-1, with TRBD1 identical over 8 bases. V lost 8 bases to trimming and J lost 1 base; unmatched junction nucleotides: 12. The CDR3 runs to 16 residues. CDR1 is WSHSY and CDR2 is SAAADI in the germline V gene. The CDR3 DNA follows: TGCGCCAGCGCTTACGCAGGGGGCGCCGGGAACACTGAAGCTTTCTTT. It translates to CASAYAGGAGNTEAFF.

This clone was detected only a few times. The chain links TRBV4-1 to TRBJ1-2; possibly TRBD1 for D (5 bases). Deletions cut 0 bases from V and 7 bases from J, with 6 bases between. The V gene's germline CDR1 is MGHRA and CDR2 YSYEKL. CDR3 length: 12 residues. The CDR3 DNA is TGCGCCAGCAGCCAAGACAGGGCTGGCTACACCTTC. It translates to CASSQDRAGYTF.

V is TRBV29-1 and J is TRBJ2-3; a weak D match, TRBD1 (5 bases). This CDR3 comprises 14 residues. Per germline, CDR1 SQVTM and CDR2 ANQGSEA. Trimming shortened V by 4 bases and J by 0 bases, and 11 bases separated the two germline ends. The CDR3 is CSVVTATSTDTQYF. The CDR3 region has the DNA TGCAGCGTTGTGACAGCCACTAGCACAGATACGCAGTATTTT.

A single count supports this clone. The CDR3 loop reads CASSLTGGHYEQYF. The CDR3 DNA sequence: TGTGCCAGCAGCCTCACGGGCGGACACTACGAGCAGTACTTC. The V and J genes are TRBV27 and TRBJ2-7; possibly TRBD1 for D (5 bases). CDR1 and CDR2 (germline): MNHEY, SMNVEV (reference sequence). The V and J ends lost 6 bases and 3 bases respectively, with 15 bases between them. The CDR3 runs 14 residues.

Comment on this clone: The sample carries other DNA sequences with the same CDR3. This chain joins TRBV5-1 and TRBJ1-1; no clear D. The V end was cut by 3 bases, the J end by 2 bases, with 5 bases between. Germline lookup yields CDR1 SGHRS and CDR2 YFSETQ. The CDR3 runs to 12 residues. CDR3 nucleotides: TGCGCCAGCAGCTACGGTAACACTGAAGCTTTCTTT. It yields the protein CASSYGNTEAFF.

The chain joins TRBV9 to TRBJ2-3; 9 positions match TRBD2. Germline trimming cut 3 bases from V and 7 bases from J; bases unmatched to any gene: 6. Looked up from germline, CDR1 is SGDLS and CDR2 is YYNGEE. There are 14 residues in the CDR3. Here the CDR3 reads CASSAAGLANTQYF. The CDR3 DNA reads as TGTGCCAGCAGCGCCGCGGGACTAGCCAATACGCAGTATTTT.

CDR3 residues: CASSRLAATDTQYF. The CDR3 DNA follows: TGTGCCAGCAGCCGCCTAGCTGCGACAGATACGCAGTATTTT. The chain links TRBV5-8 to TRBJ2-3, with D possibly matching TRBD2 (5 bases). The V and J ends lost 4 bases and 3 bases respectively, with 12 bases between them. The germline gives CDR1 SGHTS, CDR2 YDEGEE. This CDR3 has 14 amino acids. The full variable domain, rest sourced from reference TRBV5-8 and TRBJ2-3, is EAGVTQSPTHLIKTRGQQATLRCSPISGHTSVYWYQQALGLGLQFLLWYDEGEERNRGNFPPRFSGRQFPNYSSELNVNALELEDSALYLCASSRLAATDTQYFGPGTRLTVL.

This chain connects TRBV28 to TRBJ2-2, with TRBD2 matching over 13 bases. The CDR3 is 16 amino acids. The V gene end was trimmed by 5 bases and the J gene end by 6 bases; junction bases not matched to a gene: 6. Germline CDR1 reads MDHEN; CDR2 reads SYDVKM. The CDR3 DNA sequence: TGTGCCAGCAGTCAGGGACTAGCGGGATTGTCCGGGGAGCTGTTTTTT. Amino acids: CASSQGLAGLSGELFF. Based on the CDR3 plus reference TRBV28 and TRBJ2-2, the full variable domain is DVKVTQSSRYLVKRTGEKVFLECVQDMDHENMFWYRQDPGLGLRLIYFSYDVKMKEKGDIPEGYSVSREKKERFSLILESASTNQTSMYLCASSQGLAGLSGELFFGEGSRLTVL.

The chain links TRBV19 to TRBJ2-7, with 7 bases that match TRBD2. V lost 1 base and J lost 0; bases outside the gene matches: 9. The CDR3 has 17 residues. The germline gives CDR1 LNHDA, CDR2 SQIVND (reference sequence). The CDR3 DNA reads TGTGCCAGTAGTATAGCTGGGGGGGATTCGCCCTCCTACGAGCAGTACTTC. Protein sequence: CASSIAGGDSPSYEQYF. The full variable domain, with the rest looked up from reference TRBV19 and TRBJ2-7, is DGGITQSPKYLFRKEGQNVTLSCEQNLNHDAMYWYRQDPGQGLRLIYYSQIVNDFQKGDIAEGYSVSREKKESFPLTVTSAQKNPTAFYLCASSIAGGDSPSYEQYFGPGTRLTVT.

The CDR3 sequence is CASSYSTGGGDYGYTF. The CDR3 DNA sequence: TGCGCCAGCAGCTACTCGACAGGGGGTGGAGACTATGGCTACACCTTC. The rearrangement uses TRBV5-1 and TRBJ1-2, with 9 bases that match TRBD1. The trim removed 3 bases at V and 3 bases at J, leaving 9 bases unmatched. The CDR3 spans 16 residues. CDR1 SGHRS and CDR2 YFSETQ come from the germline V gene.

The chain links TRBV2 to TRBJ2-1, with 14 bases lining up with TRBD2. The germline CDR1 and CDR2 sequences are SNHLY and FYNNEI. With V trimmed by 2 bases and J by 6 bases, 3 bases remained unmatched. This CDR3 is 16 amino acids long. The CDR3 region is CASSERTSGRINEQFF. The CDR3 region has the DNA TGTGCCAGCAGTGAAAGGACTAGCGGGAGGATCAATGAGCAGTTCTTC.

V gene TRBV12-5 combines with J gene TRBJ2-5; 8 bases map to TRBD2. The ends lost 2 bases at V and 2 bases at J; junction bases unmatched: 13. Germline V gene sequence: CDR1 LGHNT, CDR2 FRNRAP. The CDR3 runs 18 residues. CDR3 coding DNA: TGTGCTAGTGGTTTGACCCTAGATGGGCGGGGGGTTCAAGAGACCCAGTACTTC. This codes for CASGLTLDGRGVQETQYF.

With respect to this clone: The same CDR3 arises from other DNA sequences in this sample as well. The chain employs TRBV19 and TRBJ1-1; D gene unclear. The CDR3 is 12 residues long. The germline CDR1 and CDR2 sequences are LNHDA and SQIVND (reference sequence). The germline V and J ends were trimmed by 3 bases and 1 base, with 3 bases remaining between them. DNA for the CDR3: TGTGCCAGTAGTATTGGGAACACTGAAGCTTTCTTT. Translation gives CASSIGNTEAFF. Full variable domain (remainder filled in from reference TRBV19 and TRBJ1-1): DGGITQSPKYLFRKEGQNVTLSCEQNLNHDAMYWYRQDPGQGLRLIYYSQIVNDFQKGDIAEGYSVSREKKESFPLTVTSAQKNPTAFYLCASSIGNTEAFFGQGTRLTVV.

The rearrangement joins TRBV7-9 to TRBJ1-5; D gene uncertain. From germline, CDR1 is SEHNR and CDR2 FQNEAQ (reference sequence). This CDR3 has 13 amino acids. V lost 1 base, J lost 4 bases, and 5 bases lay in between. The CDR3 loop is CASSLGKNQPQHF. The CDR3 nucleotides are TGTGCCAGCAGCTTAGGGAAAAATCAGCCCCAGCATTTT.

This clone was observed a few times. V gene TRBV7-9 combines with J gene TRBJ2-5; 9 positions agree with TRBD2. This CDR3 spans 15 amino acids. V shed 3 bases and J 2 bases; nucleotides not matched to a gene: 4. Per the germline V gene, CDR1 is SEHNR and CDR2 is FQNEAQ (reference sequence). CDR3 in DNA: TGTGCCAGCAGCTTGGCTAGCGGGGTACAAGAGACCCAGTACTTC. Its translation is CASSLASGVQETQYF.

V gene TRBV27 combines with J gene TRBJ1-5; TRBD1 aligns across 7 bases. There are 15 residues in the CDR3. Germline assignment: CDR1 MNHEY and CDR2 SMNVEV (reference sequence). The V segment lost 5 bases and the J segment 2 bases; nucleotides outside the gene matches: 6. CDR3 residues: CASSAHTGGNQPQHF. CDR3 DNA sequence: TGTGCCAGCAGTGCACACACAGGGGGCAATCAGCCCCAGCATTTT.